This T cell receptor beta chain emerged from a study of blood T cell repertoires in COVID-19. In the study overall: The study drew acute and convalescent COVID-19 samples from the United States, Italy and Spain. Sample material is recorded as cDNA or gDNA derived from T cells, B-cell-depleted T cells, or PBMCs.

The V gene's germline CDR1 is WNHNN and CDR2 SYGVQD (reference sequence). The CDR3 loop spans 13 amino acids. Trimming removed 7 bases from V and 0 bases from J, with 10 bases in between. Across under 25 US areas, participants ranged in age from about 18 to 100 years. Cohorts were determined from participant-reported clinical history. TCRdb keeps only in-frame clones here, not all; method: immunoSEQ multiplex PCR. The sample includes 180,000 or so clones, 89% seen only once; the top ten take approximately 2.5%. The material sequenced was PBMCs or T cells enriched from blood (not recorded which). This clonotype was sampled from a woman in her 40s with acute COVID-19. This chain connects TRBV10-1 to TRBJ2-7; D not certain. CDR3 DNA: TGCGCCAGCATTTCTCCCTGCTCCTACGAGCAGTACTTC. It yields the protein CASISPCSYEQYF.